These T cell receptor beta chains were read from a single sample in a study of blood T cell repertoires in COVID-19. Data came from immunoSEQ multiplex PCR; TCRdb stores just in-frame clones and leaves some out. This table has 130,000 or so clones, 65% to 85% appearing once. Input material: peripheral blood. The receptors here all came from an elderly woman with acute or convalescent COVID-19. The conserved cysteine and the conserved F or W are not part of the CDR3 here.

cdr3_aa,j_call,v_call
ASSIWGGNEQY,TRBJ2-7,TRBV19
ASSLYRNYGYT,TRBJ1-2,TRBV7-8
ASSPPGLVRPGELF,TRBJ2-2,TRBV5-4
ASTEGQGYNQPQH,TRBJ1-5,TRBV5-8
ASSPGLHPLEQF,TRBJ2-1,TRBV7-2
ASSIDTETGELF,TRBJ2-2,TRBV19
AWDRDYGYT,TRBJ1-2,TRBV30
AWSQLAGAFLQETQY,TRBJ2-5,TRBV30
ASQGVGGYEQY,TRBJ2-7,TRBV5-1
ASSFGTLGNTIY,TRBJ1-3,TRBV6-5
ASSLDLLRASYNEQF,TRBJ2-1,TRBV7-2
ASSQDMAAQETQY,TRBJ2-5,TRBV4-3
ASSQARGRYSPLH,TRBJ1-6,TRBV14
ASSHDSRVGGKLF,TRBJ1-4,TRBV2
ASSPWTGSSYEQY,TRBJ2-7,TRBV5-1
ASSLRAGQPYYNEQF,TRBJ2-1,TRBV7-6
ASSSGRTDYQPQH,TRBJ1-5,TRBV27
ASSYSDRYTEAF,TRBJ1-1,TRBV6-5
ASSLDIRGEQF,TRBJ2-1,TRBV5-5
ASSYRRNQPQH,TRBJ1-5,TRBV6-6
SVRTDNLLSNTEAF,TRBJ1-1,TRBV29-1
ASSYSNGLNTEAF,TRBJ1-1,TRBV6-5
ASSPPDRAGNTIY,TRBJ1-3,TRBV18
ASSVTRRYEQY,TRBJ2-7,TRBV9
ASRGVRNSPLH,TRBJ1-6,TRBV12-3/TRBV12-4
ASSLGPTDTQY,TRBJ2-3,TRBV7-2
ASSTGGAYEQY,TRBJ2-7,TRBV2
SASRGPGELF,TRBJ2-2,TRBV20-1
ASSYSGLHGYT,TRBJ1-2,TRBV6-5
ASSDRASSYNSPLH,TRBJ1-6,TRBV10-2
ASSPRQGLTNEKLF,TRBJ1-4,TRBV18
ASSRGQETQY,TRBJ2-5,TRBV18
ASSDRDTQY,TRBJ2-3,TRBV11-3
ATSRDSGGANEQF,TRBJ2-1,TRBV15
ASTYSEGTGELF,TRBJ2-2,TRBV6-5
ASSLRQDYNSPLH,TRBJ1-6,TRBV5-5
ASSLWGGLNQPQH,TRBJ1-5,TRBV7-2
AWNPGTANTGELF,TRBJ2-2,TRBV30
ASSFGQGMVETQY,TRBJ2-5,TRBV5-1
ASSVAGETGAPNYGYT,TRBJ1-2,TRBV9
ASSHERQGYGYT,TRBJ1-2,TRBV18
ASSVGDRVVPQY,TRBJ2-5,TRBV9
ASSTGGYYQPQH,TRBJ1-5,TRBV19
ASSQAGWQF,TRBJ2-1,TRBV3-1/TRBV3-2
AWSPPTYSGNTIY,TRBJ1-3,TRBV30
ASSLGLFSNQPQH,TRBJ1-5,TRBV13
ASSRDRGETQY,TRBJ2-5,TRBV27
ASRHDRIGGYT,TRBJ1-2,TRBV5-6
ASSITWYRGRTDTQY,TRBJ2-3,TRBV19
ASSEEVLSYEQY,TRBJ2-7,TRBV2
ASSPRQGENTEAF,TRBJ1-1,TRBV5-1
ASSPLKRVDTEAF,TRBJ1-1,TRBV18
ASSQDRTASFYGYT,TRBJ1-2,TRBV3-1/TRBV3-2
AWSPRQGTYYGYT,TRBJ1-2,TRBV30
ASSQDRDEGAF,TRBJ1-1,TRBV6-2/TRBV6-3